This passage covers 30 T cell receptor beta chains from one sample sequenced in a study of shared clonotypes between healthy human individuals. Naive-designated CD8 cells lacked CD45RO, were positively enriched for CCR7, and omitted terminally differentiated effector memory CD45RA+ cells. This table comes from immunoSEQ multiplex PCR, and its TCRdb copy is limited to in-frame clones, with some not included. The sample records around 1,900,000 clones, over 85% being singletons. Material: naive CD8+ T cells from PBMCs. The receptors were sampled from a young man in good health. Some clones in this sample may be carry-over from other donors' samples.

The chain employs TRBV5-1 and TRBJ2-1; D is unresolved. The germline V gene encodes CDR1 SGHRS and CDR2 YFSETQ. The V and J ends lost 4 bases and 8 bases respectively, with 10 bases between them. The CDR3 has 12 residues. This CDR3 is CASSLTVDEQFF. As DNA, the CDR3 is TGCGCCAGCAGCCTTACAGTGGATGAGCAGTTCTTC.

Notes on this clone: Other DNA sequences within the sample encode an identical CDR3. The gene calls are TRBV9 and TRBJ2-7; D call uncertain. In germline, CDR1 is SGDLS, CDR2 YYNGEE. The germline V and J ends were trimmed by 0 bases and 2 bases, with 9 bases remaining between them. The CDR3 consists of 14 residues. The chain's CDR3 is CASSVGSVTYEQYF. CDR3 in DNA: TGTGCCAGCAGCGTAGGAAGCGTTACCTACGAGCAGTACTTC.

This clone was detected a few times. The chain links TRBV5-4 to TRBJ2-1; TRBD1 matches at 8 bases. V lost 4 bases to trimming and J lost 9 bases; unmatched junction nucleotides: 12. In germline, CDR1 is SGHNT, CDR2 YYREEE (reference sequence). The CDR3 covers 15 residues. The CDR3 nucleotides read TGTGCCAGCAGCCTGGGAATGGACAGGGCGAGTGAGCAGTTCTTC. It encodes CASSLGMDRASEQFF.

This clone has only one observation. J is TRBJ2-7 and V is TRBV27; no clear D. This CDR3 has 12 amino acids. Germline V gene data show CDR1 as MNHEY and CDR2 as SMNVEV (reference sequence). V dropped 3 bases and J dropped 4 bases, with 7 bases sitting between them. In DNA form, the CDR3 reads TGTGCCAGCAGTTTGGCGAATTACGAGCAGTACTTC. Its protein is CASSLANYEQYF.

As for this clone: Within the sample, other DNA sequences also encode this same CDR3. The V call is TRBV4-1, the J call TRBJ2-7, with D perhaps matching TRBD1 (6 bases). This CDR3 region has 14 residues. Between the trimmed V and J ends, which lost 1 base and 4 bases, there was a span of 11 bases. From germline, CDR1 is MGHRA and CDR2 YSYEKL. The chain's CDR3 is CASSQVRGSYEQYF. The DNA for the CDR3 is TGCGCCAGCAGCCAAGTAAGGGGGAGTTACGAGCAGTACTTC.

Turning to this clone: The same CDR3 also results from other DNA sequences found in this sample. The chain links TRBV27 to TRBJ1-4; maybe TRBD1 (5 bases). The germline gives CDR1 MNHEY, CDR2 SMNVEV (reference sequence). Trimming removed 2 bases from V and 0 bases from J, with 10 bases in between. This CDR3 has 16 amino acids. CDR3 DNA sequence: TGTGCCAGCAGTTTACTGGGGCCCTCAACTAATGAAAAACTGTTTTTT. Translated, it gives CASSLLGPSTNEKLFF.

The genes are TRBV29-1 and TRBJ2-3; D is unclear. The CDR3 has 13 amino acids. V was shortened by 1 base and J by 6 bases, with 11 bases between the two germline ends. Germline values: CDR1 SQVTM, CDR2 ANQGSEA. The CDR3 DNA reads TGCAGCGTTGAAGTGAGGCCCTCGGATACGCAGTATTTT. Translation gives CSVEVRPSDTQYF.

Regarding this clone: This sample includes further DNA sequences coding for the same CDR3. The genes are TRBV28 and TRBJ1-1; no definite D call. The ends were cut back, 3 bases at V and 3 bases at J, with 8 bases in the middle. The germline gives CDR1 MDHEN, CDR2 SYDVKM. This CDR3 contains 13 residues. The CDR3 nucleotides are TGTGCCAGCAGTTTTGGCGGGGACACTGAAGCTTTCTTT. Its translation: CASSFGGDTEAFF.

The chain uses TRBV5-1 and TRBJ2-7; D tentatively reads TRBD1 or TRBD2 (5 bases each). This CDR3 is built from 14 residues. V lost 3 bases to trimming and J lost 4 bases, with 14 bases between them. Germline-derived CDR1 and CDR2 are SGHRS and YFSETQ. In DNA, the CDR3 is TGCGCCAGCAGCTGGCCGGGACGAGAGTACGAGCAGTACTTC. Translating it yields CASSWPGREYEQYF.

The genes are TRBV6-1 and TRBJ2-3; 11 bases agree with TRBD2. This CDR3 contains 18 residues. CDR1 and CDR2 (germline): MNHNS, SASEGT. Trimming at V came to 2 bases and at J to 2 bases, leaving 9 bases not matched to a gene. The CDR3 region is CASSEYFGTSGFTDTQYF. The CDR3 region has the DNA TGTGCCAGCAGTGAATACTTTGGGACTAGCGGATTCACAGATACGCAGTATTTT.

The chain couples TRBV19 to TRBJ2-5; D gene unclear. CDR3 length equals 15 residues. V lost 7 bases, J lost 5 bases, and 20 bases lay in between. CDR1 is LNHDA and CDR2 is SQIVND in the germline V gene (reference sequence). DNA of the CDR3: TGTGCCAGTACCAACACCGAGAGCCCCGGGGAGACCCAGTACTTC. Its translation: CASTNTESPGETQYF. Combining the CDR3 with reference TRBV19 and TRBJ2-5 gives the whole variable domain DGGITQSPKYLFRKEGQNVTLSCEQNLNHDAMYWYRQDPGQGLRLIYYSQIVNDFQKGDIAEGYSVSREKKESFPLTVTSAQKNPTAFYLCASTNTESPGETQYFGPGTRLLVL.

The chain is built from TRBV2 and TRBJ1-5; no definite D call. The V end was cut by 0 bases, the J end by 4 bases, with 13 bases between. The CDR3 covers 16 residues. In germline, CDR1 is SNHLY, CDR2 FYNNEI. CDR3 coding DNA: TGTGCCAGCAGTGAAGCGATGTCAGGCTGGAATCAGCCCCAGCATTTT. Translated: CASSEAMSGWNQPQHF.

Worth noting for this clone: This could be a read error, since a much larger clone is one nucleotide away. The sample carries other DNA sequences with the same CDR3. This chain links TRBV9 with TRBJ2-2; D unresolved. The CDR3 sequence is 13 residues long. CDR1 and CDR2 from the germline V gene are SGDLS and YYNGEE. V was cut by 4 bases and J by 1 base, with 5 bases left in between. CDR3 protein: CASSLGNTGELFF. The DNA of the CDR3 is TGTGCCAGCAGCCTAGGGAACACCGGGGAGCTGTTTTTT.

The CDR3 is CASIGTGKAGELFF. CDR3 nucleotide sequence: TGTGCCAGTATTGGGACAGGGAAGGCCGGGGAGCTGTTTTTT. The J gene is TRBJ2-2, the V gene TRBV19; TRBD1 aligns across 9 bases. With 7 bases clipped from V and 6 bases from J, the junction kept 6 bases outside the gene matches. The germline V gene has CDR1 LNHDA and CDR2 SQIVND (reference sequence). This CDR3 has 14 amino acids.

V is TRBV4-1 and J is TRBJ1-1; maybe TRBD1 (5 bases). Germline lookup yields CDR1 MGHRA and CDR2 YSYEKL. The CDR3 totals 14 residues. Trimming took 0 bases from V and 5 from J, leaving 10 bases between them. The CDR3 sequence is CASSQEGGMTEAFF. The CDR3 nucleotides are TGCGCCAGCAGCCAAGAGGGGGGGATGACTGAAGCTTTCTTT.

In DNA, the CDR3 is TGCGCCAGCAGCCAAGATACGGCGGGGAACACTGAAGCTTTCTTT. It codes for CASSQDTAGNTEAFF. V and J are TRBV4-3 and TRBJ1-1; D unresolved. V lost 0 bases and J lost 1, with 9 bases in between. The germline CDR1 and CDR2 sequences are LGHNA and YSLEER. This CDR3 has 15 residues.

The chain carries TRBV27 and TRBJ1-1, with TRBD1 as a possible D gene (5 bases). The V and J ends lost 2 bases and 1 base respectively, with 11 bases between them. This CDR3 is built from 15 residues. Germline V CDR1 and CDR2: MNHEY, SMNVEV (reference sequence). Written as DNA, the CDR3 is TGTGCCAGCAGTTTAGGGTCCGGGACGAACACTGAAGCTTTCTTT. The encoded protein is CASSLGSGTNTEAFF.

This sequence joins TRBV7-9 and TRBJ2-1; TRBD2 matches 12 bases. The trim removed 5 bases at V and 6 bases at J, leaving 5 bases unmatched. From germline, CDR1 is SEHNR and CDR2 FQNEAQ (reference sequence). The CDR3 is 15 amino acids. CDR3 amino acids: CASSLTSGGLNEQFF. The CDR3 DNA is TGTGCCAGCAGCCTGACTAGCGGGGGCCTCAATGAGCAGTTCTTC. The full variable domain, completed using reference TRBV7-9 and TRBJ2-1, is DTGVSQNPRHKITKRGQNVTFRCDPISEHNRLYWYRQTLGQGPEFLTYFQNEAQLEKSRLLSDRFSAERPKGSFSTLEIQRTEQGDSAMYLCASSLTSGGLNEQFFGPGTRLTVL.

The chain links TRBV15 to TRBJ2-4; 8 bases are a match to TRBD1. The CDR3 totals 13 residues. Germline values: CDR1 LNHNV, CDR2 YYDKDF (reference sequence). V shed 0 bases, J shed 8 bases, and the junction held 0 bases outside the gene matches. The CDR3 loop reads CATSRDRGHIQYF. CDR3 DNA: TGTGCCACCAGCAGAGACAGGGGGCACATTCAGTACTTC.

The CDR3 DNA follows: TGTGCCAGCAGCTTCTTCCAGCCCGCCGGGGAACTGTTTTTT. It is translated as CASSFFQPAGELFF. This chain connects TRBV7-9 to TRBJ1-4; no definite D call. Germline CDR1 reads SEHNR; CDR2 reads FQNEAQ (reference sequence). The CDR3 totals 14 residues. The V end was cut by 3 bases, the J end by 12 bases, with 17 bases between.

The chain is built from TRBV6-5 and TRBJ1-4; D remains unclear. V dropped 0 bases and J dropped 6 bases, with 5 bases sitting between them. The CDR3 sequence is 13 residues long. The germline CDR1 and CDR2 sequences are MNHEY and SVGAGI. CDR3 region: CASSYSEDEKLFF. The CDR3 DNA is TGTGCCAGCAGTTACTCGGAGGATGAAAAACTGTTTTTT.

The rearrangement joins TRBV14 to TRBJ2-7; no clear D gene. V was clipped by 1 base and J by 6 bases, with 13 bases between them. The germline V gene encodes CDR1 SGHDN and CDR2 FVKESK. The CDR3 runs 14 residues. The CDR3 DNA follows: TGTGCCAGCAGCCAAGGCGGATACCCCGGCGAGCAGTACTTC. Its translation: CASSQGGYPGEQYF.

This chain joins TRBV6-4 and TRBJ2-7, with a tentative D call TRBD2 (6 bases). V dropped 6 bases and J dropped 3 bases, with 21 bases sitting between them. This CDR3 has 16 residues. Germline CDR1 MRHNA, CDR2 SNTAGT. CDR3 nucleotides: TGTGCCAGCAGCCGGGGACCCCCGGAGGGAGGCTACGAGCAGTACTTC. This translates into CASSRGPPEGGYEQYF.

The chain employs TRBV9 and TRBJ2-3; possible D gene TRBD2, 7 bases. The CDR3 consists of 20 residues. Trimming took off 4 bases at V and 2 bases at J, with 29 bases between the two ends. Germline V gives CDR1 SGDLS, CDR2 YYNGEE. The CDR3 nucleotides are TGTGCCAGCAGCCAACAATCAGGACGAAAGGGGGGGGAAACCACAGATACGCAGTATTTT. This gives the protein CASSQQSGRKGGETTDTQYF.

The rearrangement joins TRBV7-2 to TRBJ1-3; D not resolved. Trimming removed 1 base from V and 0 bases from J, with 7 bases in between. Germline V lookup: CDR1 SGHTA, CDR2 FQGNSA. The CDR3 sequence is 15 residues long. CDR3 amino acids: CASSLDGNSGNTIYF. CDR3 nucleotides: TGTGCCAGCAGCTTAGACGGAAACTCTGGAAACACCATATATTTT.

The chain couples TRBV13 to TRBJ1-1; no definite D call. CDR1 PRHDT and CDR2 FYEKMQ come from the germline V gene (reference sequence). CDR3 length equals 12 residues. V dropped 1 base and J dropped 7 bases, with 7 bases sitting between them. CDR3 region: CASSLAADEAFF. The CDR3 nucleotides are TGTGCCAGCAGCTTAGCGGCCGATGAAGCTTTCTTT.

The rearrangement joins TRBV21-1 to TRBJ2-1; the D segment call TRBD1 is taken from the table without a DNA check. TRBV21-1 is marked as a pseudogene. This CDR3 contains 15 residues. For the CDR3, the DNA is TGTGCCAGCAGCAACTACCGGGACAGAGACAATGAGCAGTTCTTC. It translates to CASSNYRDRDNEQFF.

The chain joins TRBV6-1 to TRBJ2-1, with D perhaps matching TRBD1 or TRBD2 (5 bases each). Looked up from germline, CDR1 is MNHNS and CDR2 is SASEGT. The V end was cut by 7 bases, the J end by 2 bases, with 15 bases between. CDR3 length: 15 amino acids. CDR3 protein: CASTLTGGPYNEQFF. The CDR3 DNA sequence: TGTGCCAGCACCCTGACTGGGGGACCCTACAATGAGCAGTTCTTC.

This clone appeared once. The chain combines TRBV20-1 with TRBJ2-7, with unresolved D. Germline-derived CDR1 and CDR2 are DFQATT and SNEGSKA (reference sequence). V dropped 6 bases and J dropped 5 bases, with 11 bases sitting between them. The CDR3 runs to 11 residues. In nucleotides, the CDR3 is TGCAGTGCCAGGCTCCCCCACGAGCAGTACTTC. Translation: CSARLPHEQYF.

The chain is built from TRBV27 and TRBJ2-7, with TRBD2 identical over 8 bases. This CDR3 is 14 amino acids long. From germline, CDR1 is MNHEY and CDR2 SMNVEV (reference sequence). Trimming cost V 5 bases and J 4 bases; bases outside gene matches: 7. In nucleotides, the CDR3 is TGTGCCAGCAGTCTTGGGACTAGGCGATACGAGCAGTACTTC. Amino acids: CASSLGTRRYEQYF.